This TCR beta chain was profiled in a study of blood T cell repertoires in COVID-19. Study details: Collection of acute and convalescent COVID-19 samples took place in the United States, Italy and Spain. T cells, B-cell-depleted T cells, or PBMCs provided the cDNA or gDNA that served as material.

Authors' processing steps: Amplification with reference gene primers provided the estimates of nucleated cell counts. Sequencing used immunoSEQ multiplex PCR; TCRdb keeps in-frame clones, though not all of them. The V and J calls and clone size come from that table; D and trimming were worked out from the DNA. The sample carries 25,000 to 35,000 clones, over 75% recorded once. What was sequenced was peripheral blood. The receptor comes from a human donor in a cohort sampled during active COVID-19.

CDR3 DNA sequence: TGTGCCAGCAGCAAAGGACTAGCGGGAGGCACAGATACGCAGTATTTT. As protein: CASSKGLAGGTDTQYF. The chain employs TRBV7-6 and TRBJ2-3; 13 bases are a match to TRBD2. Germline V gene lookup returns CDR1 SGHVS and CDR2 FNYEAQ. The junction had 3 bases not matched to a gene; V was cut back by 5 bases and J by 1 base. The length of the CDR3 is 16 residues.